This T cell receptor (beta chain) is drawn from a study of blood T cell repertoires in COVID-19. Study context: Italy, Spain and the United States were the sources of the convalescent and acute COVID-19 samples. PBMCs, B-cell-depleted T cells, or T cells were the source of the cDNA or gDNA that made up the material.

Clones were read by immunoSEQ multiplex PCR, and TCRdb kept only the in-frame ones, dropping some. The data show some 530,000 clones, 80% to 90% seen once. CDR1 is MDHEN and CDR2 is SYDVKM in the germline V gene. Trimming took 5 bases from V and 4 from J, leaving 17 bases between them. The CDR3 consists of 15 residues. The TCR sequence derives from a human donor in a cohort sampled during active COVID-19. Sequencing was done on a sample of peripheral blood. The chain uses TRBV28 and TRBJ1-1; TRBD1 is a possible D gene (5 bases). The CDR3: CASSPGVGIGTEAFF. CDR3 sequence (DNA): TGTGCCAGCAGTCCGGGGGTGGGTATTGGCACTGAAGCTTTCTTT.